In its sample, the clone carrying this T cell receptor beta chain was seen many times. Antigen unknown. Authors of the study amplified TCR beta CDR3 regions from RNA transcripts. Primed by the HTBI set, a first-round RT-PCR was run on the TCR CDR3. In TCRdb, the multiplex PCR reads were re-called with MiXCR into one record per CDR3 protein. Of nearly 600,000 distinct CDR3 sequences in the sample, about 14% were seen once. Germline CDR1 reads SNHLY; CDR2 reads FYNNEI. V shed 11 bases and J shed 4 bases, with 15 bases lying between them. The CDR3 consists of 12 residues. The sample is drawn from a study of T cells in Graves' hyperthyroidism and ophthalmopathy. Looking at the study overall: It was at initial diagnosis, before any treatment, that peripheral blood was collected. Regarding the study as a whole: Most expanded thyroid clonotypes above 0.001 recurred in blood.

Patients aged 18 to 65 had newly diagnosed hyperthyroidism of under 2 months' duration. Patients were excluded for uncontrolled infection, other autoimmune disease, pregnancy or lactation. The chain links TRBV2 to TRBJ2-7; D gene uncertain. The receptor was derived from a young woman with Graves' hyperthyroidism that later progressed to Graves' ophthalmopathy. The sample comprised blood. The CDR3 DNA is TGTGCCGCTCAGGCTAATACGTACGAGCAGTACTTC. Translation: CAAQANTYEQYF.